Each of the 5 T cell receptor beta chains below was sequenced from the same sample in a study of OX40 agonist ivuxolimab in advanced cancers. Only in-frame clones appear in the TCRdb table, and some are missing; sequencing was by immunoSEQ multiplex PCR. This repertoire shows around 50,000 clones, about 88% found once; its top ten account for under 10%. Sequencing was performed on CD4+ or CD8+ T cells sorted from blood, taken in a trial of the OX40 agonist ivuxolimab. The source of these receptors is an adult with an advanced solid tumor such as melanoma, head and neck, liver or kidney cancer.

This clone appeared a few times. V usage is TRBV30 and J usage is TRBJ1-5, with 11 positions matching TRBD1. This CDR3 contains 12 residues. Per the germline V gene, CDR1 is GTSNPN and CDR2 is SVGIG (reference sequence). V was pared by 8 bases and J by 9 bases, with 6 bases of the junction left unmatched. CDR3 coding DNA: TGTGCCGGAGGACAGGGGGCATGGCCCCAGCATTTT. This encodes CAGGQGAWPQHF.

This clone has a single count. This chain uses TRBV18 with TRBJ1-2; D possibly corresponds to TRBD1 (6 bases). Deletions cut 1 base from V and 4 bases from J, with 10 bases between. Germline CDR1 and CDR2: KGHSH and LQKENI. The CDR3 loop spans 14 amino acids. This chain's CDR3 is CASSPQDRGYGYTF. DNA for the CDR3: TGTGCCAGCTCACCACAGGACAGAGGCTATGGCTACACCTTC.

V usage is TRBV28 and J usage is TRBJ2-3; a weak D match, TRBD1 (5 bases). Germline CDR1 is MDHEN and CDR2 is SYDVKM. CDR3 length equals 18 residues. V shed 4 bases and J shed 2 bases, with 22 bases lying between them. The CDR3 sequence is CASSSSAAGKGNTDTQYF. The CDR3 DNA is TGTGCCAGCAGTTCTTCTGCGGCAGGGAAGGGGAACACAGATACGCAGTATTTT.

Note on this clone: The sample contains more than one DNA sequence encoding this CDR3. The rearrangement joins TRBV9 to TRBJ2-3, with a weak D call TRBD1 (5 bases). The CDR3 runs to 15 residues. V lost 0 bases to trimming and J lost 1 base, with 9 bases between them. The germline V gene encodes CDR1 SGDLS and CDR2 YYNGEE. The CDR3 here is CASSVEQGRTDTQYF. The CDR3 DNA is TGTGCCAGCAGCGTAGAGCAGGGCCGCACAGATACGCAGTATTTT. Variable domain in full (rest from reference TRBV9 and TRBJ2-3): DSGVTQTPKHLITATGQRVTLRCSPRSGDLSVYWYQQSLDQGLQFLIQYYNGEERAKGNILERFSAQQFPDLHSELNLSSLELGDSALYFCASSVEQGRTDTQYFGPGTRLTVL.

The chain combines TRBV20-1 with TRBJ1-4, with D unclear. The CDR3 is made up of 11 amino acids. The V and J ends lost 5 bases and 8 bases respectively, with 9 bases between them. CDR1 DFQATT and CDR2 SNEGSKA come from the germline V gene (reference sequence). CDR3 loop: CSAPVREKLFF. CDR3 nucleotide sequence: TGCAGTGCTCCGGTCAGGGAAAAACTGTTTTTT.